This T cell receptor (beta chain) was observed in a study of shared clonotypes between healthy human individuals (TCRdb year 2020). Broadly, across the study: Two women and a few men aged 18 to 49 years were included in the cohort. The study deeply sequenced blood TCR repertoires of five healthy adults to estimate repertoire size and the extent of clonotype sharing between individuals. To increase sequencing depth and limit assay-specific biases, different laboratories used diverse techniques to prepare libraries and sequence TCR repertoires. Leukapheresis yielded between about 0.94 and 9.5 billion PBMCs per donor. Summary of the overall study and its limitations: Based on pairwise subsampling, the degree of clonotype sharing among donors was expected to be affected by sequencing depth. Only blood was sampled, and tissue TCR repertoires likely differ from those in blood. The small number of donors limited the genetic and exposure-history diversity represented.

V is shortened by 0 bases, J by 2 bases, and the region joining them spans 11 bases. CDR1 and CDR2 were assigned from the germline V gene as SGHVS and FQNEAQ. The CDR3 has 16 amino acids, counting the end cysteine and phenylalanine. Only the CDR3 part of the read is kept: 48 bases, read in frame from the first base. The donors were healthy, HIV-negative adults with no recently reported acute infections or vaccinations. Only Caucasian adults living in Nashville, Tennessee, USA were represented among the donors. In the unsorted samples, approximately 82 million PBMCs were counted, and genomic DNA was extracted using the QIAamp DNA Blood Mini kit. Blood was obtained by leukapheresis, after which PBMCs were separated by Ficoll-Histopaque density gradient centrifugation and cryopreserved in liquid nitrogen vapor phase. Using the deep immunoSEQ assay, TCR CDR3 regions were amplified from genomic DNA by multiplex PCR. Extracted genomic DNA from each cell subset was distributed evenly across all wells of several immunoSEQ 96-well plates, and each plate was treated as a replicate. For unsorted PBMC, each replicate PCR was loaded with approximately 0.3 ug genomic DNA, equivalent to 30,000 or so T cell genomes. Genomic DNA from unsorted PBMC was sequenced over ten immunoSEQ deep assay plates. Purified libraries were quantified with a Qubit 3.0 fluorometer, sized on a Bioanalyzer 2100, and re-quantified with the KAPA Library Quantification kit. Every immunoSEQ 96-well plate was sequenced on a separate single-read 150-cycle Illumina NextSeq 550 flow cell. In the source study's methods: Because the immunoSEQ output held only junctional sequences and lacked quality scores, the filtering could not match the filtering applied to full-length reads. To assign V/J genes and CDR3, sequences were annotated using PyIR, a Python wrapper for IgBLAST v1.9, with IMGT germline references. Reads were filtered out if the reads had weak V/J assignments (E-value above 1e-6), no CDR3, stop codons, out-of-frame junctions, or ambiguous translated residues. V3J clonotypes were defined by identical inferred V gene, J gene, and CDR3 amino acid sequence. Percentage overlap between repertoires was computed as shared unique clonotypes divided by the size of the smaller repertoire. Repertoire richness was assessed with RTK rarefaction, the Chao1 estimator, and Recon v2.1 estimates of unobserved clonotypes. Here the immuneACCESS table is served through TCRdb, limited to in-frame sequences with V and J called. Missing clones are a known gap in these copies; in checked studies unresolved V genes cover under half, and the rest lacks a known reason. That table furnishes V, J and clone size, whereas the DNA furnished D and trimming. The sample contains roughly 500,000 clones, over 70% of them found a single time. The ten biggest clones cover roughly 13% of the sample.

Concerning this clone itself: The target of this receptor is not known. No base-level quality is on record; no much larger clone is a single base apart.

This receptor chain uses TRBV7-8 and TRBJ1-5, with TRBD1 perhaps the D gene, on 6 matching bases. This clonotype originated in a woman in her thirties or forties in good health. Some clones in this sample may be carry-over from other donors' samples. Sequenced sample: PBMCs. The CDR3 corresponds to CASSLAHAGGNQPQHF. In nucleotide form, the sequence is TGTGCCAGCAGCTTAGCGCATGCAGGGGGCAATCAGCCCCAGCATTTT.